This T cell receptor beta chain was identified during a study of T-cell reconstitution after alpha-beta-depleted transplantation in children. The study, taken as a whole, reports: A year post-transplant, T-cell counts and diversity derived mostly from newly produced T cells. At around two months after transplant, the alpha-beta T cells were reportedly derived from several hundred expanded clones that came from non-depleted graft cells. Day-60 TCRbeta diversity that was high in some patients was derived from surviving recipient T cells and thymic progenitors.

Preparation of the TCRbeta library used unique molecular identifiers. TCRdb fed the PCR reads into MiXCR, producing one record per CDR3 protein. The sample has some 460,000 distinct CDR3 sequences, about a sixth seen once. This clonotype has just one count. As yet, its antigen is unknown. The CDR3 length is 15 residues. The germline gives CDR1 MNHNS, CDR2 SASEGT. V was clipped by 6 bases and J by 1 base, with 13 bases between them. The receptor was derived from a boy less than two years old who had a stem cell transplant for Wiskott-Aldrich syndrome, so the T cells may come from the graft donor. This chain uses TRBV6-1 with TRBJ2-1; possibly TRBD2 for D (7 bases). Sequences were derived from PBMCs, mostly from graft donor cells, sampled 360 days after TCRalphabeta/CD19-depleted stem cell transplant. DNA of the CDR3: TGTGCCAGCAGCGGGGGGCACTGGTCCTACAATGAGCAGTTCTTC. Its protein is CASSGGHWSYNEQFF.